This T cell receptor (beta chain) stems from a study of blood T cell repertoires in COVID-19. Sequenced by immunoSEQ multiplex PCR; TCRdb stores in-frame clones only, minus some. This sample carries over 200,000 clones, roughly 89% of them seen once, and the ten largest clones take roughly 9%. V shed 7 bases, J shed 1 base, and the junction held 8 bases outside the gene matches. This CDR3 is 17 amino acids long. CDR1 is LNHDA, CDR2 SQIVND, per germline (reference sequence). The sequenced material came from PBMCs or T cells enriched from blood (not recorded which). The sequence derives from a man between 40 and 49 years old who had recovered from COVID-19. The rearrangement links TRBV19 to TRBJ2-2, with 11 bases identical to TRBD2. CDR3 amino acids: CASTQIGTSGNTGELFF. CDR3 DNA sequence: TGTGCCAGTACCCAGATCGGGACTAGCGGGAACACCGGGGAGCTGTTTTTT.